These 14 T cell receptor beta chains share one sample of origin, sequenced in a study of blood T cells in healthy people across ages. A sample-barcoded 5' primer and a J-beta primer mix were used in a second PCR of roughly 7 to 11 cycles. Each CDR3 protein gets one entry after TCRdb re-called the 5' RACE reads with MiXCR. Here the sample spans about 720,000 distinct CDR3 sequences, approximately 21% being singletons. The source material was blood. All receptors derive from a man aged 70-80 years in good health.

CDR3 bases: TGTGCCAGCAGCCGTAGCGGCTGGGACAATGAGCAGTTCTTC. Translated, it gives CASSRSGWDNEQFF. J is TRBJ2-1 and V is TRBV4-2; tentatively, D is TRBD2 (6 bases). The V gene lost 4 bases and the J gene lost 5 bases, with 12 bases spanning the gap. CDR1 LGHNA and CDR2 YNFKEQ come from the germline V gene. CDR3 length equals 14 residues.

The table lists this clonotype with many counts. The rearrangement joins TRBV24-1 to TRBJ2-4; D is unclear. The CDR3 extends over 15 amino acids. The V end was cut by 4 bases, the J end by 0 bases, with 9 bases between. The germline gives CDR1 KGHDR, CDR2 SFDVKD. The CDR3: CATSDPGQAKNIQYF. The CDR3 coding sequence is TGTGCCACCAGTGACCCCGGCCAAGCCAAAAACATTCAGTACTTC.

The chain couples TRBV6-2 or TRBV6-3 to TRBJ2-5, with TRBD2 identical over 10 bases. TRBJ2-7 matches the DNA end more closely, so the J call is doubtful. The CDR3 totals 14 residues. Germline V gene sequence: CDR1 MNHEY, CDR2 SVGEGT. CDR3 bases: TGTGCCAGCAAAAGCGGGGGGGACGCCTACGAGCAGTACTTC. This encodes CASKSGGDAYEQYF.

This sequence joins TRBV12-3 or TRBV12-4 and TRBJ2-1; the D gene could be TRBD1 or TRBD2 (5 bases each). The CDR3 spans 14 residues. V lost 8 bases to trimming and J lost 4 bases, with 15 bases between them. CDR3 in DNA: TGTGCCAGCGGCCGGGGACCACTTTACAATGAGCAGTTCTTC. Translation gives CASGRGPLYNEQFF.

The table lists this clonotype with many counts. This chain connects TRBV6-1 to TRBJ2-4, with D tentatively TRBD1 (5 bases). The CDR3 covers 15 residues. The V end lost 1 base, the J end lost 2 bases, and 9 bases lay between the germline ends. Germline loops: CDR1 MNHNS, CDR2 SASEGT. DNA for the CDR3: TGTGCCAGCAGTGAAGAGCAGGGTACCAAAAACATTCAGTACTTC. Translated, it gives CASSEEQGTKNIQYF.

Here the CDR3 reads CASSYDDGGTDTQYF. The CDR3 bases are TGTGCCAGCAGTTACGACGACGGGGGAACAGATACGCAGTATTTT. This chain connects TRBV6-2 or TRBV6-3 to TRBJ2-3; D may be TRBD2 (6 bases). CDR3 length: 15 residues. With 2 bases removed from V and 3 bases from J, the gap between germline ends came to 12 bases. CDR1 is MNHEY, CDR2 SVGEGT, per germline.

The chain is built from TRBV10-2 and TRBJ1-1, with D unclear. Trimming shortened V by 6 bases and J by 7 bases, and 12 bases separated the two germline ends. The CDR3 totals 12 residues. Looked up from germline, CDR1 is WSHSY and CDR2 is SAAADI. CDR3 sequence reads: CASSWLQSEAFF. DNA for the CDR3: TGCGCCAGCAGCTGGTTACAGAGTGAAGCTTTCTTT.

This clonotype was observed a few times. The chain couples TRBV5-1 to TRBJ2-5; 7 bases line up with TRBD2. The DNA end lines up better with TRBJ2-1; the J call may be wrong. The CDR3 is made up of 15 amino acids. Germline lookup yields CDR1 SGHRS and CDR2 YFSETQ. The CDR3 reads CASSQTAGRVDEQFF. In DNA form, the CDR3 reads TGCGCCAGCAGTCAAACAGCGGGGCGGGTCGATGAGCAGTTCTTC.

This clonotype appeared a few times. The V call is TRBV20-1, the J call TRBJ2-5; 9 positions agree with TRBD1. Germline assignment: CDR1 DFQATT and CDR2 SNEGSKA (reference sequence). Trimming cost V 5 bases and J 2 bases; bases outside gene matches: 9. CDR3 length: 15 residues. In DNA, the CDR3 is TGCAGTGCTCGGAGGACAGGGGTGAAACAAGAGACCCAGTACTTC. Translation gives CSARRTGVKQETQYF.

The chain employs TRBV12-3 or TRBV12-4 and TRBJ2-2; 7 positions agree with TRBD1. The CDR3 spans 13 residues. The J segment lost 3 bases and the V segment lost 9 bases, leaving 4 bases of the junction unmatched. CDR3 residues: CASLTGDTGELFF. The CDR3 region has the DNA TGTGCCAGTTTAACAGGGGACACCGGGGAGCTGTTTTTT.

The chain couples TRBV24-1 to TRBJ2-3, with 8 bases identical to TRBD1. The CDR3 has 15 residues. Germline assignment: CDR1 KGHDR and CDR2 SFDVKD. Trimming cost V 3 bases and J 1 base; bases outside gene matches: 2. CDR3 nucleotide sequence: TGTGCCACCAGTGATGCGACAGGGGGCACAGATACGCAGTATTTT. This gives the protein CATSDATGGTDTQYF.

The rearrangement links TRBV18 to TRBJ2-3; D not certain. Germline CDR1 and CDR2: KGHSH and LQKENI. The CDR3 runs to 16 residues. Trimming left V 3 bases short and J 2 bases short, with 15 bases between. CDR3 loop: CASSPRSTTYTDTQYF. In DNA, the CDR3 is TGTGCCAGCTCACCGCGCTCAACCACGTACACAGATACGCAGTATTTT.

This clonotype has more than one count but fewer than ten. The chain couples TRBV12-3 or TRBV12-4 to TRBJ1-6, with D hard to call. The CDR3 loop spans 15 amino acids. Trimming took off 6 bases at V and 0 bases at J, with 9 bases between the two ends. The CDR3 region has the DNA TGTGCCAGCAGCCCCCCCAGCTCCTATAATTCACCCCTCCACTTT. Amino acids: CASSPPSSYNSPLHF.

This clonotype has only a few counts. V is TRBV11-2 and J is TRBJ2-5; the match to TRBD1 covers 7 bases. CDR1 and CDR2 (germline): SGHAT, FQNNGV. Trimming took 3 bases from V and 11 from J; bases not matched to a gene: 15. The length of the CDR3 is 15 residues. The CDR3 sequence is CASSFLLGGRGKQYF. CDR3 DNA sequence: TGTGCCAGCAGCTTCCTTTTAGGGGGCAGAGGAAAGCAGTACTTC. Full variable domain (missing parts from reference TRBV11-2 and TRBJ2-5): EAGVAQSPRYKIIEKRQSVAFWCNPISGHATLYWYQQILGQGPKLLIQFQNNGVVDDSQLPKDRFSAERLKGVDSTLKIQPAKLEDSAVYLCASSFLLGGRGKQYFGPGTRLLVL.